This T cell receptor beta chain stems from a study of blood T cell repertoires in COVID-19. Study in general: Collection of acute and convalescent COVID-19 samples took place in the United States, Italy and Spain. PBMCs, B-cell-depleted T cells, or T cells provided the cDNA or gDNA that made up the material.

Seattle-derived patients entered the study during active infection and were followed longitudinally. V lost 4 bases, J lost 2 bases, and 4 bases stayed unmatched. In germline, CDR1 is MNHEY, CDR2 SVGAGI. The CDR3 loop spans 15 amino acids. This clone has a single count. The authors' processing: Estimation of nucleated cell counts relied on the amplification of reference gene primers. Here immunoSEQ multiplex PCR was the method, and the copy in TCRdb shows in-frame clones only, minus some. V and J calls and clone size are those listed in that table; D and trimming were worked out from the DNA. The repertoire consists of 360,000 or so clones, with roughly nine tenths occurring once and the leading ten covering 3.9%.

This TCR was sampled from a woman aged 55-75 years with COVID-19, enrolled during active disease. The sequencing sample was made of peripheral blood. The gene calls are TRBV6-5 and TRBJ2-7, with 11 bases matching TRBD1. The CDR3: CASSWTGGAPYEQYF. The CDR3 coding sequence is TGTGCCAGCAGTTGGACAGGGGGCGCCCCCTACGAGCAGTACTTC.